These 2 T cell receptor beta chains were all obtained from the same sample, sequenced in a study of T cell responses to AZD1222 COVID-19 vaccine (dated by TCRdb to the early 2020s). This sample's time point label indicates: about 28 days (+/-7) after the second vaccine dose. Library creation used the immunoSEQ multiplex PCR assay. Here the immuneACCESS table is served through TCRdb, limited to in-frame sequences with V and J called. Missing clones are a known gap in these copies; in checked studies unresolved V genes cover under half, and the rest lacks a known reason. The sample data list about 120,000 clones, and about 93% of these were observed just once. Of the sample, more than 4.5% falls within the top ten clones. The sample was peripheral blood, taken 28 days after the second AZD1222 dose. The receptors come from an adult who received the AZD1222 COVID-19 vaccine.

The chain links TRBV13 to TRBJ2-4; 9 nucleotides match TRBD1. Germline CDR1 PRHDT, CDR2 FYEKMQ (reference sequence). The CDR3 is made up of 14 amino acids. J was trimmed by 7 bases and V by 4 bases; bases with no gene match: 5. The CDR3: CASSSYGTGNIQYF. The CDR3 bases are TGTGCCAGCAGCTCATACGGGACAGGGAACATTCAGTACTTC.

The chain uses TRBV15 and TRBJ1-3, with D unresolved. Germline V gene data show CDR1 as LNHNV and CDR2 as YYDKDF (reference sequence). The CDR3 has 13 amino acids. V was clipped by 7 bases and J by 4 bases, with 11 bases between them. CDR3 bases: TGTGCCACCACCCGGAATGTGGGAAACACCATATATTTT. The encoded protein is CATTRNVGNTIYF.